A single sample gave rise to the 11 T cell receptor beta chains below, sequenced in a study of early T cells in non-severe SARS-CoV-2 infection. TCRdb independently ran MiXCR on the 5' RACE reads; one entry per CDR3 protein. The sample gives 70,000 to 80,000 distinct CDR3 sequences, about an eighth of which show up once; around 2.8% is in the top ten. Source: whole blood, taken at baseline. Receptors originate from an adult who was a healthcare worker with PCR-confirmed SARS-CoV-2 infection or an uninfected control (not recorded which).

The chain couples TRBV6-5 to TRBJ1-1, with D perhaps TRBD1 (5 bases). V was cut by 0 bases and J by 4 bases, with 21 bases left in between. CDR1 is MNHEY and CDR2 is SVGAGI in the germline V gene. The CDR3 contains 18 residues. The CDR3 DNA sequence: TGTGCCAGCAGTTACTCGAGCCTCCGGTTAGACAGTTTCACTGAAGCTTTCTTT. This gives the protein CASSYSSLRLDSFTEAFF.

The DNA of the CDR3 is TGTGCCAGCAGTGCCTCGGTCGGGTTAAACACTGAAGCTTTCTTT. As protein: CASSASVGLNTEAFF. This rearrangement joins TRBV6-5 to TRBJ1-1; the D is unclear. V was pared by 5 bases and J by 2 bases, with 15 bases between. This CDR3 has 15 amino acids. Germline assignment: CDR1 MNHEY and CDR2 SVGAGI.

V gene TRBV7-6 combines with J gene TRBJ2-7, with TRBD2 matching 7 bases. The ends lost 5 bases at V and 0 bases at J; junction bases unmatched: 10. The CDR3 loop spans 16 amino acids. The germline V gene encodes CDR1 SGHVS and CDR2 FNYEAQ. The CDR3 region is CASSPQTSLSSYEQYF. CDR3 bases: TGTGCCAGCAGCCCCCAGACTAGCTTATCCTCCTACGAGCAGTACTTC.

This clonotype was seen only once. Its ends do not fully match the called genes, so a read error is possible. V gene TRBV7-9 combines with J gene TRBJ2-2, with a possible D match to TRBD1 (6 bases). The germline CDR1 and CDR2 sequences are SEHNR and FQNEAQ (reference sequence). The CDR3 length is 14 residues. CDR3 sequence (DNA): TGTGCCAGCAGCTGGACAGCAGTCGCCGGGGAGCTGTATTTT. Translation: CASSWTAVAGELYF.

This clonotype was counted at least ten times. V gene TRBV20-1 combines with J gene TRBJ1-1; weak D call: TRBD1 (6 bases). Between the trimmed V and J ends, which lost 1 base and 7 bases, there was a span of 16 bases. This CDR3 contains 14 residues. Germline CDR1 DFQATT, CDR2 SNEGSKA (reference sequence). Here the CDR3 reads CSARVRRGHYEAFF. The CDR3 DNA reads as TGCAGTGCTAGAGTGCGCAGGGGACACTATGAAGCTTTCTTT.

This clonotype was counted between two and nine times. The chain links TRBV5-1 to TRBJ2-7, with 9 bases that match TRBD1. The CDR3 is 15 residues long. V lost 4 bases, J lost 3 bases, and 8 bases stayed unmatched. The germline V gene has CDR1 SGHRS and CDR2 YFSETQ. The CDR3: CASSAGTGSGYEQYF. The CDR3 coding sequence is TGCGCCAGCAGCGCTGGGACAGGGTCCGGCTACGAGCAGTACTTC.

CDR3 sequence (DNA): TGTGCCAGCTCCGCAGGGGGCCTCACCGGGGAGCTGTTTTTT. It is translated as CASSAGGLTGELFF. J is TRBJ2-2 and V is TRBV9, with 8 bases fitting TRBD1. The CDR3 totals 14 residues. The V segment lost 7 bases and the J segment 4 bases; nucleotides outside the gene matches: 6. The germline gives CDR1 SGDLS, CDR2 YYNGEE.

This clonotype was observed a few times. The chain links TRBV11-2 to TRBJ1-1, with a possible D match to TRBD1 (6 bases). Per germline, CDR1 SGHAT and CDR2 FQNNGV. There are 15 residues in the CDR3. V was trimmed by 1 base and J by 1 base, leaving 10 bases between them. CDR3: CASSLGGRQNTEAFF. The CDR3 bases are TGTGCCAGCAGCTTAGGGGGGCGCCAGAACACTGAAGCTTTCTTT.

This clonotype has at least ten counts. The V call is TRBV7-6, the J call TRBJ2-7, with 8 positions matching TRBD1. The CDR3 loop spans 16 amino acids. V lost 5 bases, J lost 6 bases, and 15 bases stayed unmatched. Germline V gene lookup returns CDR1 SGHVS and CDR2 FNYEAQ. The chain's CDR3 is CASSDTGGRGVGEQYF. DNA for the CDR3: TGTGCCAGCAGCGACACAGGGGGACGGGGTGTGGGCGAGCAGTACTTC.

This clonotype has only a few counts. The V and J genes are TRBV28 and TRBJ2-3; no clear D. The CDR3 has 15 residues. The ends were cut back, 1 base at V and 5 bases at J, with 13 bases in the middle. Germline V lookup: CDR1 MDHEN, CDR2 SYDVKM. The DNA of the CDR3 is TGTGCCAGCAGTTTATCCCGGGCCCCGGAAGATACGCAGTATTTT. Translated: CASSLSRAPEDTQYF.

The V gene is TRBV27, the J gene TRBJ1-4; D not resolved. Germline V lookup: CDR1 MNHEY, CDR2 SMNVEV (reference sequence). The CDR3 covers 13 residues. Trimming stripped 3 bases from V and 6 bases from J, with 8 bases between. CDR3 loop: CASSFWRDEKLFF. Here the CDR3 DNA reads TGTGCCAGCAGTTTTTGGAGGGATGAAAAACTGTTTTTT. The complete variable domain, with remaining parts taken from reference TRBV27 and TRBJ1-4, reads EAQVTQNPRYLITVTGKKLTVTCSQNMNHEYMSWYRQDPGLGLRQIYYSMNVEVTDKGDVPEGYKVSRKEKRNFPLILESPSPNQTSLYFCASSFWRDEKLFFGSGTQLSVL.